Described below is a single TCR beta chain sequence and its context. Antigen specificity is unknown. This sample is drawn from a study of cytomegalovirus exposure and HLA in healthy donors. Regarding the study as a whole: There was a cluster of highly shared sequence variants that was likely a sequencing artifact. An analysis was carried out later, and it reportedly showed fewer N-insertions in an Asian-associated ancestry cluster than the roughly 700-donor mean. Presence/absence analyses assumed roughly uniform sequencing depth across donors.

The CDR3 is 16 amino acids. The J segment lost 0 bases and the V segment lost 6 bases, leaving 6 bases of the junction unmatched. The germline gives CDR1 SNHLY, CDR2 FYNNEI. The PCR made use of 60 Vbeta and 13 Jbeta primers. Libraries were prepared by immunoSEQ multiplex PCR; TCRdb keeps only in-frame clonotypes and omits some of them. The sample has about 190,000 clones, about 84% seen once; the top ten hold 3% to 4%. The sequencing sample was made of PBMCs. This rearrangement joins TRBV2 to TRBJ1-3, with TRBD1 matching 9 bases. The receptor comes from a man over 45 in good health and CMV-seronegative. The chain's CDR3 is CASRRDRALSGNTIYF. In DNA form, the CDR3 reads TGTGCCAGCAGGAGGGACAGGGCTCTCTCTGGAAACACCATATATTTT.